This TCR beta chain was sequenced during a study of graft-versus-host responses after intestinal transplantation. Across the whole study: Transplant recipients had multivisceral, liver-intestinal, or isolated intestinal grafts. Every recipient had anti-thymocyte globulin induction and around three years of tacrolimus plus steroids. Findings and caveats of the study: GvH clones appeared in recipient marrow, some first in ileum or blood. Peak levels of circulating GvH clones tracked with early post-transplant HvG declines.

Libraries were prepared by immunoSEQ multiplex PCR; TCRdb keeps only in-frame clonotypes and omits some of them. The sample lists around 29,000 clones; about 90% were seen once. CDR3 length equals 13 residues. The trim removed 7 bases at V and 7 bases at J, leaving 9 bases unmatched. The germline gives CDR1 GTSNPN, CDR2 SVGIG (reference sequence). Turning to this clone: The antigen is unknown.

The sequenced sample was PBMCs, obtained nearly 470 days after intestinal transplantation. The clonotype comes from a human patient who received an intestinal transplant, so some T cells may come from the graft donor. The chain combines TRBV30 with TRBJ1-4, with 7 bases matching TRBD1. The CDR3 DNA follows: TGTGCCTCGTCTAGGGACAGAGGTGAAAAACTGTTTTTT. Translation: CASSRDRGEKLFF. Filled out from reference TRBV30 and TRBJ1-4, the complete variable domain reads SQTIHQWPATLVQPVGSPLSLECTVEGTSNPNLYWYRQAAGRGLQLLFYSVGIGQISSEVPQNLSASRPQDRQFILSSKKLLLSDSGFYLCASSRDRGEKLFFGSGTQLSVL.